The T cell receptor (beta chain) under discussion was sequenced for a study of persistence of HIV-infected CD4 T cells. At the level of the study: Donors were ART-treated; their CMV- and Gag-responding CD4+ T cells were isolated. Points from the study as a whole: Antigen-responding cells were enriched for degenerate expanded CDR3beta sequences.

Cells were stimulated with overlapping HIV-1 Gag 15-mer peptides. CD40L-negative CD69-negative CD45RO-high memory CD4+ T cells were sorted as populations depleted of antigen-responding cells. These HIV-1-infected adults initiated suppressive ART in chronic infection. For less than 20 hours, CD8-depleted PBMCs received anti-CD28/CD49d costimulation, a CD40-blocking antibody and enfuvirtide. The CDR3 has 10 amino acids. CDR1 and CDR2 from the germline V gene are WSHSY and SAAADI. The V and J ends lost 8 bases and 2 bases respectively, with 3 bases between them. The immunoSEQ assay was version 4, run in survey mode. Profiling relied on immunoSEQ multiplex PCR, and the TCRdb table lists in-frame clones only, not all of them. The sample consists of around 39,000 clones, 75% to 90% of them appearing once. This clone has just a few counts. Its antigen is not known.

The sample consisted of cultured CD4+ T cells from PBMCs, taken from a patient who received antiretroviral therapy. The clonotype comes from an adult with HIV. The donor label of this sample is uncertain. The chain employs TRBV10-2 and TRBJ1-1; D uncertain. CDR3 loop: CASQNTEAFF. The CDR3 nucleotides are TGCGCCAGCCAAAACACTGAAGCTTTCTTT.